This T cell receptor (beta chain) originates from a study of T cell responses to AZD1222 COVID-19 vaccine. Findings and limits, study-wide: Recipients of AZD1222 seropositive at baseline numbered only 5 or 6. Spike-specific TCR breadth and depth both grew after two AZD1222 doses.

The length of the CDR3 is 16 residues. Germline values: CDR1 LNHDA, CDR2 SQIVND (reference sequence). V dropped 1 base and J dropped 7 bases, with 14 bases sitting between them. This table comes from immunoSEQ multiplex PCR, and its TCRdb copy is limited to in-frame clones, with some not included. This table has 120,000 to 150,000 clones, about 90% appearing once. As regards this clone: Its antigen is undetermined.

This sample comprised peripheral blood, obtained 28 days after the second AZD1222 dose. This TCR derives from an adult who received the AZD1222 COVID-19 vaccine. The chain combines TRBV19 with TRBJ1-6; no definite D call. In DNA form, the CDR3 reads TGTGCCAGTAGTATAGTCCCGGGCGGGCGGAATTCACCCCTCCACTTT. Translating gives CASSIVPGGRNSPLHF. Full variable domain (outside the CDR3, taken from reference TRBV19 and TRBJ1-6): DGGITQSPKYLFRKEGQNVTLSCEQNLNHDAMYWYRQDPGQGLRLIYYSQIVNDFQKGDIAEGYSVSREKKESFPLTVTSAQKNPTAFYLCASSIVPGGRNSPLHFGNGTRLTVT.